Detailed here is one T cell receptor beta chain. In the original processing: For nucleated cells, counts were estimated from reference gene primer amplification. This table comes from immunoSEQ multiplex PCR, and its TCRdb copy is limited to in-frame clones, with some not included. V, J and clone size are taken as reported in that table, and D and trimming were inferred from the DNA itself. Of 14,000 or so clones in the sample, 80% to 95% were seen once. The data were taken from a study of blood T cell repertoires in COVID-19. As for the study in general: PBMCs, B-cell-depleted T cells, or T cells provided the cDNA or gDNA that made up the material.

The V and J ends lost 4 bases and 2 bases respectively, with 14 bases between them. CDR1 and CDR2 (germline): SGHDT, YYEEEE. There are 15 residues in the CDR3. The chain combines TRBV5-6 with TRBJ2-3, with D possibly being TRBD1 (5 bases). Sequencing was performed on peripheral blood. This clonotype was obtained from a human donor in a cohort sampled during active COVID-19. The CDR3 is CASSRTGAFTDTQYF. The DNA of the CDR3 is TGTGCCAGCAGCCGAACAGGAGCCTTCACAGATACGCAGTATTTT.